This T cell receptor beta chain was sequenced for a study of blood T cell repertoires in COVID-19. Germline lookup yields CDR1 MNHEY and CDR2 SVGAGI. V was clipped by 4 bases and J by 3 bases; unmatched bases: 8. The CDR3 length is 16 residues. Produced via immunoSEQ multiplex PCR; TCRdb's table is partial and in-frame only. The sample gives under 60,000 clones, roughly 84% of which show up once; roughly 55% is in the top ten. The clonotype comes from a man between 70 and 80 years old with acute or convalescent COVID-19. V is TRBV6-5 and J is TRBJ1-3, with TRBD1 matching 8 bases. Material for sequencing was peripheral blood. The CDR3 reads CASSSDRGWSGNTIYF. The CDR3 region has the DNA TGTGCCAGCAGTTCCGACAGGGGCTGGAGTGGAAACACCATATATTTT.